Below, 9 T cell receptor beta chains from the same sample are listed, as sequenced in a study of blood T cell repertoires in COVID-19. TCRdb's table, derived via immunoSEQ multiplex PCR, lists solely in-frame clones and lacks some. Seen here are roughly 200,000 clones, roughly 80% observed once, and the top ten hold approximately 7.9%. Sequencing was carried out using peripheral blood. The receptors derive from an elderly woman with acute or convalescent COVID-19.

For the CDR3, the DNA is TGTGCCAGCAGCTTCGGAGACTATGGCTACACCTTC. This gives the protein CASSFGDYGYTF. V and J are TRBV3-1 (or the pseudogene TRBV3-2) and TRBJ1-2; D is undetermined. Trimming took 5 bases from V and 3 from J, leaving 7 bases between them. The CDR3 is 12 residues long. Germline V gene data show CDR1 as LGHDT and CDR2 as YNNKEL (reference sequence).

The J gene is TRBJ2-7, the V gene TRBV18; D remains unclear. Per the germline V gene, CDR1 is KGHSH and CDR2 is LQKENI. The V end lost 2 bases, the J end lost 3 bases, and 8 bases lay between the germline ends. The length of the CDR3 is 13 residues. Here the CDR3 DNA reads TGTGCCAGCTCACCAGGGCCAGACTACGAGCAGTACTTC. Translated, it gives CASSPGPDYEQYF.

The chain joins TRBV6-5 to TRBJ1-4; maybe TRBD1 (5 bases). The V end was cut by 0 bases, the J end by 7 bases, with 12 bases between. This CDR3 is built from 15 residues. CDR1 is MNHEY, CDR2 SVGAGI, per germline. As DNA, the CDR3 is TGTGCCAGCAGTTACTCATGGGGGACTGGTGAAAAACTGTTTTTT. This codes for CASSYSWGTGEKLFF.

CDR3 DNA: TGTGCCAGCAGCCAAGGAGGGGGGGCAGGAGACTATGGCTACACCTTC. Translation gives CASSQGGGAGDYGYTF. J is TRBJ1-2 and V is TRBV4-2; tentative D call: TRBD1 (6 bases). The CDR3 contains 16 residues. Between the trimmed V and J ends, which lost 1 base and 3 bases, there was a span of 15 bases. CDR1 and CDR2 (germline): LGHNA, YNFKEQ.

The chain carries TRBV11-2 and TRBJ2-3, with D maybe TRBD2 (6 bases). Per germline, CDR1 SGHAT and CDR2 FQNNGV. V lost 5 bases to trimming and J lost 3 bases, with 15 bases between them. The CDR3 has 15 amino acids. The CDR3 here is CASSQGLGTTDTQYF. The CDR3 DNA follows: TGTGCCAGCAGCCAGGGACTGGGGACGACAGATACGCAGTATTTT.

V and J are TRBV11-2 and TRBJ2-5, with 11 bases identical to TRBD2. CDR3 length: 17 amino acids. From germline, CDR1 is SGHAT and CDR2 FQNNGV. The trim removed 1 base at V and 3 bases at J, leaving 7 bases unmatched. This CDR3 is CASSLGWGSGREETQYF. In DNA form, the CDR3 reads TGTGCCAGCAGCTTAGGATGGGGTAGCGGGAGGGAAGAGACCCAGTACTTC.

This sequence joins TRBV28 and TRBJ1-5; no firm D call. Germline CDR1 reads MDHEN; CDR2 reads SYDVKM. This CDR3 contains 14 residues. V shed 3 bases and J shed 2 bases, with 8 bases lying between them. CDR3 nucleotides: TGTGCCAGCAGTTTGGGAGCTGGCAATCAGCCCCAGCATTTT. Translation: CASSLGAGNQPQHF.

A note on this clone: The same CDR3 arises from other DNA sequences in this sample as well. V gene TRBV27 combines with J gene TRBJ1-4, with TRBD1 matching over 7 bases. V dropped 6 bases and J dropped 4; count of bases not matched to a gene: 5. Germline values: CDR1 MNHEY, CDR2 SMNVEV (reference sequence). This CDR3 is 14 amino acids long. The CDR3 spells CASSLGQLNEKLFF. The CDR3 DNA is TGTGCCAGCAGCTTGGGACAGCTTAATGAAAAACTGTTTTTT. Drawing the rest from reference TRBV27 and TRBJ1-4, the complete variable domain is EAQVTQNPRYLITVTGKKLTVTCSQNMNHEYMSWYRQDPGLGLRQIYYSMNVEVTDKGDVPEGYKVSRKEKRNFPLILESPSPNQTSLYFCASSLGQLNEKLFFGSGTQLSVL.

The chain uses TRBV5-1 and TRBJ1-1, with D tentatively TRBD1 (6 bases). Trimming cost V 7 bases and J 0 bases, with 10 bases left between them. The CDR3 totals 13 residues. Germline loops: CDR1 SGHRS, CDR2 YFSETQ. The DNA of the CDR3 is TGCGCCAGCTGCTGGACAGTGAACACTGAAGCTTTCTTT. Protein sequence: CASCWTVNTEAFF.